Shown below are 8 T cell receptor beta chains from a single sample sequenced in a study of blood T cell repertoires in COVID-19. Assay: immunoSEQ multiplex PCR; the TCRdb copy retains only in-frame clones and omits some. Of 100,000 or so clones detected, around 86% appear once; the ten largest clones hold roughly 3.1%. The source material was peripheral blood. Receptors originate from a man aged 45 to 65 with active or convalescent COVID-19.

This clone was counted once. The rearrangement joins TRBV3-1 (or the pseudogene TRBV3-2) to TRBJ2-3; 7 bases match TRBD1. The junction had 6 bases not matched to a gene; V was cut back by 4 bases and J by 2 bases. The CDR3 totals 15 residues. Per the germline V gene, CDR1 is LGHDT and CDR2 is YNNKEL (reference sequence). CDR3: CASSPGTVFTDTQYF. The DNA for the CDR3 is TGTGCCAGCAGCCCCGGGACAGTATTCACAGATACGCAGTATTTT.

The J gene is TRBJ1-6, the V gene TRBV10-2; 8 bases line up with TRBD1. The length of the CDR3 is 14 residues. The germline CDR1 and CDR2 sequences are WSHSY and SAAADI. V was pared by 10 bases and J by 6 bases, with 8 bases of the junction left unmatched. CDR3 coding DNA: TGCGCCACAGGTCAGGGGGCAGGTAATTCACCCCTCCACTTT. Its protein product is CATGQGAGNSPLHF.

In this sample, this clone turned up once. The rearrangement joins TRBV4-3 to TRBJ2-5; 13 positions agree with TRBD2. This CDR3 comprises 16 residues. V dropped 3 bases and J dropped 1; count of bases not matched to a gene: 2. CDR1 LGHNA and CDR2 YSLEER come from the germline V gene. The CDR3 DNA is TGCGCCAGCAGCCAGCGACTAGCGGGGGGCCAAGAGACCCAGTACTTC. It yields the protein CASSQRLAGGQETQYF.

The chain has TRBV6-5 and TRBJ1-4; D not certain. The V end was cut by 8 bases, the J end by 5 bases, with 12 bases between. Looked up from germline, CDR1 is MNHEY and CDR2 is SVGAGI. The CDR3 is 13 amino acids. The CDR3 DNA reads TGTGCCAGCCGGAGGGCGGGGAATGAAAAACTGTTTTTT. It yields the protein CASRRAGNEKLFF.

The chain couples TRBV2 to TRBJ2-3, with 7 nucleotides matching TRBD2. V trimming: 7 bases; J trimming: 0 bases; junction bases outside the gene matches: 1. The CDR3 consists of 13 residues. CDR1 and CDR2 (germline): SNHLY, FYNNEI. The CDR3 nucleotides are TGTGCCAGCAAGGGAGGGAGCACAGATACGCAGTATTTT. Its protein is CASKGGSTDTQYF.

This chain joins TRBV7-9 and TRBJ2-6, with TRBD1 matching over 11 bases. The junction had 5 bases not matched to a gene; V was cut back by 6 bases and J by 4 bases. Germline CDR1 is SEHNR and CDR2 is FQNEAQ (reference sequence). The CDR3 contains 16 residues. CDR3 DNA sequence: TGTGCCAGCAGGGTGGACAGGGGGCTCGGGGCCAACGTCCTGACTTTC. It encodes CASRVDRGLGANVLTF.

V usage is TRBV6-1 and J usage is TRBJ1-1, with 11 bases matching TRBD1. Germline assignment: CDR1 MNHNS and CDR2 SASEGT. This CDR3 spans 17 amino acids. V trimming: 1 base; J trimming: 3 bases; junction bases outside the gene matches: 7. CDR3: CASSEDLWTGGYTEAFF. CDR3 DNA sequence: TGTGCCAGCAGTGAAGATTTGTGGACAGGGGGCTACACTGAAGCTTTCTTT.

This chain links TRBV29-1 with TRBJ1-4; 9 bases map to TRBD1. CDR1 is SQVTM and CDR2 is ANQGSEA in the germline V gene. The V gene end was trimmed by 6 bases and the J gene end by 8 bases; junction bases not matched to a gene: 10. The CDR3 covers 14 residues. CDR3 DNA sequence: TGCAGCGTCCACACAGGGGGCGCGGGGGAAAAACTGTTTTTT. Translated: CSVHTGGAGEKLFF.